This T cell receptor (beta chain) was retrieved from a study of CD8 T cells in Susac syndrome (dated by TCRdb to between 2019 and 2020). With respect to the entire study: Repertoire sequencing was used to test whether CD8+ T cell activation and differentiation in Susac syndrome was antigen driven. CD8+ T cell repertoire clonality was compared between about a dozen healthy donors, approximately 14 Susac syndrome patients and about 15 multiple sclerosis patients. Paper-wide results and their limitations: The number of individuals in the TCR sequencing and HLA analysis was recognized as being relatively small.

High-throughput TCR beta sequencing profiled peripheral blood CD8+ and CD4+ T cells from healthy donors, Susac syndrome patients and multiple sclerosis patients. The multiple sclerosis controls were treatment-naive patients whose relapsing-remitting disease, either stable or active, fulfilled the revised McDonald criteria. Bulk CD8+ and CD4+ T cells were purified magnetically by negative isolation, whereas CD8+ TEMRA cells were enriched by FACS. Blood was collected in EDTA tubes and processed within 24 hours, with PBMCs isolated through density gradient centrifugation. PBMCs intended for TCR sequencing were cryopreserved in liquid nitrogen and were subsequently thawed in a 37 degrees C water bath. The sorted or isolated CD4+, CD8+ and CD8+ TEMRA cells reached a purity of at least 90%. RNA was extracted with the RNeasy kit and about 0.45 to 1 ug was reverse transcribed using random hexamers. The immunoSEQ multiplex PCR assay, which covers 54 Vbeta and 13 Jbeta segments, was used to amplify TCR beta CDR3 regions. To correct PCR amplification bias, a synthetic template baseline was used for both primer optimization and computational correction. The paper's processing steps were these. Reads were annotated to V, D and J genes per IMGT and analyzed with immunoSEQ Analyzer, keeping only productive sequences. Clonality was calculated as one minus the Shannon entropy normalized by log2 of the number of productive unique sequences. Public and private clones were assessed among the 100 most prevalent clones of each patient and control. A clone was defined as Susac-specific if it was absent from the healthy and MS cohorts, from about a thousand published viral clones and from other ImmuneACCESS disease sequences. Using fastp trimming at Q25 and MiXCR clonotype assembly, TCRdb reanalyzed the public sequencing data and kept in-frame beta chains. All rows with the same CDR3 protein become a single entry with the most common DNA and genes. TCRdb's processing, not the authors' own work, is the source of the V and J calls. This sample has fewer than 150,000 distinct CDR3 sequences in its table, and roughly 89% of those were observed once. The leading ten clones occupy about 0.23% of the sample.

On this clonotype itself: This receptor's antigen is unknown. No per-base quality is available; no much larger clone lies one base away.

Counted from cysteine to phenylalanine, this CDR3 has 16 amino acids. The read is trimmed to its CDR3 DNA, 48 bases read in frame from base 1. After removal of 1 base from V and 3 bases from J, the junction retains 3 bases not matched to a gene. Sequences SGHVS (CDR1) and FNYEAQ (CDR2) are obtained from the germline V gene. The rearranged segments are TRBV7-6 and TRBJ2-3; the junction holds 11 bases that match TRBD2. The receptor's source is a human donor with multiple sclerosis. Sequenced material: CD8+ T cells from PBMCs. The CDR3 region has the sequence CASSLDRTSGTDTQYF. The DNA reads as follows: TGTGCCAGCAGCTTAGATAGGACTAGCGGGACAGATACGCAGTATTTT.